The rows below give T cell receptor beta chains drawn from one sample of a study of T cells in localized non-small cell lung cancer. Sequenced by immunoSEQ multiplex PCR; TCRdb stores in-frame clones only, minus some. There are tens of thousands of clones in the sample; more than 75% occur only once, and around a fifth lies in the top ten. The starting material was peripheral blood, obtained before any cancer treatment. The receptors originated from a woman aged 35 to 69 with stage I squamous cell lung carcinoma. CDR3s include the opening cysteine and the closing phenylalanine or tryptophan. The D gene is left open where the match is weak. Rows may omit the clone size; those that give it use once, few, many or a size class.

CDR3 length: 12; clone size: -; J gene: TRBJ1-1; D gene: TRBD1; V gene: TRBV6-5; CDR3 protein: CASIRTDRAAFF; CDR3 DNA: TGTGCCAGCATTCGGACTGACAGGGCAGCTTTCTTT
CDR3 length: 15; clone size: -; J gene: TRBJ1-2; D gene: TRBD1; V gene: TRBV10-3; CDR3 protein: CAISQTGGEYYGYTF; CDR3 DNA: TGTGCCATCAGTCAGACAGGGGGTGAATACTATGGCTACACCTTC
CDR3 length: 16; clone size: -; J gene: TRBJ2-3; D gene: TRBD1; V gene: TRBV28; CDR3 protein: CASSPGTGLATDTQYF; CDR3 DNA: TGTGCCAGCAGTCCCGGGACAGGGCTGGCGACAGATACGCAGTATTTT
CDR3 length: 13; clone size: -; J gene: TRBJ2-1; D gene: -; V gene: TRBV29-1; CDR3 protein: CSALDSLMSEQFF; CDR3 DNA: TGCAGCGCCTTAGACTCCCTCATGAGTGAGCAGTTCTTC
CDR3 length: 13; clone size: -; J gene: TRBJ1-4; D gene: -; V gene: TRBV10-2; CDR3 protein: CASRGAADEKLFF; CDR3 DNA: TGCGCCAGCAGAGGGGCAGCCGATGAAAAACTGTTTTTT
CDR3 length: 18; clone size: once; J gene: TRBJ2-3; D gene: TRBD2; V gene: TRBV19; CDR3 protein: CASSISPGTSEFADTQYF; CDR3 DNA: TGTGCCAGTAGTATTTCACCCGGGACTAGTGAATTTGCAGATACGCAGTATTTT
CDR3 length: 14; clone size: -; J gene: TRBJ1-1; D gene: -; V gene: TRBV11-2; CDR3 protein: CASSLDPGATEAFF; CDR3 DNA: TGTGCCAGCAGCTTAGATCCGGGTGCCACTGAAGCTTTCTTT
CDR3 length: 12; clone size: -; J gene: TRBJ2-5; D gene: -; V gene: TRBV19; CDR3 protein: CASSIKKGTQYF; CDR3 DNA: TGTGCCAGTAGTATAAAAAAGGGGACCCAGTACTTC
CDR3 length: 14; clone size: -; J gene: TRBJ2-5; D gene: TRBD2; V gene: TRBV10-3; CDR3 protein: CAIGERGTQETQYF; CDR3 DNA: TGTGCCATCGGGGAGCGGGGAACCCAAGAGACCCAGTACTTC
CDR3 length: 14; clone size: -; J gene: TRBJ1-5; D gene: TRBD1; V gene: TRBV6-5; CDR3 protein: CASSDRGGIQPQHF; CDR3 DNA: TGTGCCAGCAGTGACAGGGGAGGAATTCAGCCCCAGCATTTT
CDR3 length: 14; clone size: -; J gene: TRBJ2-3; D gene: -; V gene: TRBV4-1; CDR3 protein: CASSQVAGEGTQYF; CDR3 DNA: TGCGCCAGCAGCCAAGTGGCAGGGGAGGGTACGCAGTATTTT
CDR3 length: 15; clone size: -; J gene: TRBJ2-5; D gene: TRBD1; V gene: TRBV18; CDR3 protein: CASSPLTGGQETQYF; CDR3 DNA: TGTGCCAGCTCACCACTGACAGGGGGACAAGAGACCCAGTACTTC
CDR3 length: 18; clone size: -; J gene: TRBJ1-6; D gene: -; V gene: TRBV10-3; CDR3 protein: CAISDLPGTATKNSPLHF; CDR3 DNA: TGTGCCATCAGTGACCTTCCCGGGACGGCCACGAAGAATTCACCCCTCCACTTT
CDR3 length: 14; clone size: -; J gene: TRBJ2-5; D gene: -; V gene: TRBV5-4; CDR3 protein: CASSLGGRQETQYF; CDR3 DNA: TGTGCCAGCAGCTTGGGGGGCAGACAAGAGACCCAGTACTTC
CDR3 length: 15; clone size: -; J gene: TRBJ2-2; D gene: -; V gene: TRBV10-1; CDR3 protein: CASSPGTANTGELFF; CDR3 DNA: TGCGCCAGCAGCCCCGGGACGGCGAACACCGGGGAGCTGTTTTTT
CDR3 length: 16; clone size: few; J gene: TRBJ2-2; D gene: TRBD1; V gene: TRBV7-9; CDR3 protein: CASSHSGTGYTGELFF; CDR3 DNA: TGTGCCAGCAGCCACTCCGGGACAGGATACACCGGGGAGCTGTTTTTT
CDR3 length: 14; clone size: -; J gene: TRBJ2-3; D gene: -; V gene: TRBV30; CDR3 protein: CAWSVPFRSDTQYF; CDR3 DNA: TGTGCCTGGAGTGTACCTTTCAGGTCAGATACGCAGTATTTT
CDR3 length: 12; clone size: -; J gene: TRBJ1-4; D gene: -; V gene: TRBV6-5; CDR3 protein: CASKGVNEKLFF; CDR3 DNA: TGTGCCAGCAAGGGGGTTAATGAAAAACTGTTTTTT
CDR3 length: 14; clone size: -; J gene: TRBJ1-5; D gene: -; V gene: TRBV7-9; CDR3 protein: CASSSADSNQPQHF; CDR3 DNA: TGTGCCAGCAGCTCCGCAGATAGCAATCAGCCCCAGCATTTT
CDR3 length: 14; clone size: -; J gene: TRBJ1-4; D gene: TRBD1; V gene: TRBV6-1; CDR3 protein: CASSPRTGGEKLFF; CDR3 DNA: TGTGCCAGCAGCCCCCGGACAGGGGGTGAAAAACTGTTTTTT
CDR3 length: 15; clone size: -; J gene: TRBJ2-5; D gene: TRBD2; V gene: TRBV19; CDR3 protein: CATKQAGGLQETQYF; CDR3 DNA: TGTGCCACAAAACAAGCGGGGGGGCTCCAAGAGACCCAGTACTTC